This T cell receptor beta chain was sequenced for a study of T cell responses to AZD1222 COVID-19 vaccine. In the study overall: Pooled together were second doses at about 4 or about 12 weeks. The study's findings and limits: Donors skewed white British and female; clonal diversity was possibly underestimated. The CD4 TCRs associated with vaccination extended across spike and predominated at 160-218 and 743-854.

Sequencing was performed with immunoSEQ multiplex PCR; in TCRdb, only in-frame clones are kept and a portion is missing. The sample carries some 71,000 clones, roughly 84% recorded once. For this clone: Its target is not known.

V was trimmed by 3 bases and J by 1 base, leaving 12 bases between them. CDR3 length: 15 residues. Per germline, CDR1 MNHNS and CDR2 SASEGT. Specimen: peripheral blood, collected on day 0 of AZD1222 vaccination. The rearrangement uses TRBV6-1 and TRBJ1-1, with a possible D match to TRBD1 (5 bases). The receptor comes from an adult in good health. The CDR3 sequence: CASSERARENTEAFF. In DNA form, the CDR3 reads TGTGCCAGCAGTGAGAGGGCCAGGGAGAACACTGAAGCTTTCTTT.